One sample yielded the 6 T cell receptor beta chains listed below, sequenced in a study of blood T cell repertoires in COVID-19. Produced via immunoSEQ multiplex PCR; TCRdb's table is partial and in-frame only. The sample includes 120,000 to 150,000 clones, 70% to 90% of them seen just once. Sequencing input: peripheral blood. The source of these receptors is a woman aged 45-59 years with acute or convalescent COVID-19.

CDR3 DNA sequence: TGCGCCAGCAGCTCCGCGACTTCCCAGCATTTT. Translation gives CASSSATSQHF. V is TRBV5-1 and J is TRBJ1-5; D gene ambiguous. Germline CDR1 SGHRS, CDR2 YFSETQ. This CDR3 is built from 11 residues. Trimming removed 3 bases at V and 11 bases at J, with 9 bases between.

J is TRBJ1-4 and V is TRBV5-6, with 11 bases that match TRBD1. In germline, CDR1 is SGHDT, CDR2 YYEEEE. With V trimmed by 0 bases and J by 8 bases, 9 bases remained unmatched. This CDR3 comprises 17 residues. The CDR3, as DNA: TGTGCCAGCAGCTTGGTTCAACCGGGACAGGGGGAAGAAAAACTGTTTTTT. Its protein is CASSLVQPGQGEEKLFF.

The J gene is TRBJ1-5, the V gene TRBV30, with TRBD1 as a possible D gene (5 bases). This CDR3 comprises 15 residues. V lost 0 bases, J lost 9 bases, and 18 bases lay in between. Germline V lookup: CDR1 GTSNPN, CDR2 SVGIG (reference sequence). In nucleotides, the CDR3 is TGTGCCTGGAGTGTACGCACAGGAGAAAGTCGGCCCCAGCATTTT. This translates into CAWSVRTGESRPQHF.

The rearrangement uses TRBV27 and TRBJ1-1; possible D gene TRBD1, 5 bases. Trimming cost V 6 bases and J 6 bases, with 11 bases left between them. In germline, CDR1 is MNHEY, CDR2 SMNVEV (reference sequence). This CDR3 comprises 12 residues. As DNA, the CDR3 is TGTGCCAGCAGGCTCCAGGGCGCTGAAGCTTTCTTT. Protein: CASRLQGAEAFF.

V usage is TRBV7-2 and J usage is TRBJ1-5; D gene unclear. Germline V CDR1 and CDR2: SGHTA, FQGNSA. Trimming stripped 4 bases from V and 1 base from J, with 11 bases between. There are 15 residues in the CDR3. The CDR3 sequence is CASSSSTLSNQPQHF. The CDR3, as DNA: TGTGCCAGCAGCTCCTCGACACTGAGCAATCAGCCCCAGCATTTT.

The rearrangement uses TRBV2 and TRBJ2-5; 7 nucleotides match TRBD1. The CDR3 length is 16 residues. Germline CDR1 SNHLY, CDR2 FYNNEI. J gave up 5 bases and V 6 bases, and 15 bases lay outside the gene matches. The DNA of the CDR3 is TGTGCCAGCAGGATACCCGGGACAGCTAATGTGGAGACCCAGTACTTC. This gives the protein CASRIPGTANVETQYF.